A selection of T cell receptor beta chains follows, all from one sample in a study of molecular identifiers for immune sequencing clone quantification. Using its own MiXCR run on the PCR reads, TCRdb lists one record per CDR3 protein. The sample contains just under 650,000 distinct CDR3 sequences, 20% of which appear only once. Sequencing input: naive CD8+ T cells from blood, with Jurkat cell RNA spiked in. The receptors derive from a human donor in good health. Some libraries in this study had Jurkat cell RNA spiked in. CDR3s include the opening cysteine and the closing phenylalanine or tryptophan. The D gene is left open where the match is weak. Only part of the rows carry a size: once, few, many, or a class if the clone is expanded.

many | NA | TRBJ1-1 | 13 | TRBV27 | CASGLGTTTEAFF | TGTGCCAGCGGTTTAGGGACAACAACTGAAGCTTTCTTT
few | NA | TRBJ2-1 | 14 | TRBV7-9 | CASSLGTLHNEQFF | TGTGCCAGCAGCTTAGGGACACTCCACAATGAGCAGTTCTTC
NA | NA | TRBJ2-2 | 16 | TRBV28 | CASSPTGLANTGELFF | TGTGCCAGCAGTCCAACGGGACTGGCGAACACCGGGGAGCTGTTTTTT
many | NA | TRBJ2-7 | 14 | TRBV28 | CASGNGRFAYEQYF | TGTGCCAGCGGAAATGGCCGGTTCGCCTACGAGCAGTACTTC
few | NA | TRBJ1-2 | 15 | TRBV12-3/TRBV12-4 | CASSLEGGMDYGYTF | TGTGCCAGCAGTTTAGAGGGGGGTATGGACTATGGCTACACCTTC
few | NA | TRBJ2-1 | 13 | TRBV15 | CATSSSSYNEQFF | TGTGCCACCAGCAGTAGCTCCTACAATGAGCAGTTCTTC
NA | TRBD2 | TRBJ2-7 | 15 | TRBV9 | CASSVGGTTNYEQYF | TGTGCCAGCAGCGTAGGTGGGACTACGAACTACGAGCAGTACTTC
few | NA | TRBJ2-7 | 15 | TRBV5-1 | CASSPGSPPGYEQYF | TGCGCCAGCAGCCCCGGGTCCCCTCCGGGCTACGAGCAGTACTTC
many | NA | TRBJ2-3 | 14 | TRBV12-3/TRBV12-4 | CASSFRVGGLEQYF | TGTGCCAGCAGTTTCCGGGTGGGTGGGTTGGAGCAGTATTTT
many | TRBD1 | TRBJ2-7 | 14 | TRBV7-2 | CASSPGTGQYEQYF | TGTGCCAGCAGCCCGGGGACAGGGCAATACGAGCAGTACTTC
few | NA | TRBJ1-5 | 16 | TRBV7-9 | CASSRTGLGGNQPQHF | TGTGCCAGCAGCCGTACAGGGTTGGGTGGCAATCAGCCCCAGCATTTT
many | TRBD1 | TRBJ2-3 | 22 | TRBV7-9 | CASANRGPGDHSLAPTGDTQYF | TGTGCCAGCGCAAACAGGGGGCCAGGGGATCATAGTCTCGCGCCTACGGGAGATACGCAGTATTTT
many | TRBD2 | TRBJ2-7 | 14 | TRBV18 | CASSHSGGPYEQYF | TGTGCCAGCTCACATTCGGGGGGGCCCTACGAGCAGTACTTC
many | NA | TRBJ2-5 | 15 | TRBV27 | CASSLSHQEQETQYF | TGTGCCAGCAGTTTATCGCATCAGGAACAAGAGACCCAGTACTTC
many | NA | TRBJ2-5 | 13 | TRBV4-3 | CASSQDFAETQYF | TGCGCCAGCAGCCAAGATTTTGCTGAGACCCAGTACTTC
many | TRBD2 | TRBJ2-7 | 15 | TRBV28 | CASSLGPGVLAGGDF | TGTGCCAGCAGTTTAGGGCCCGGGGTTCTTGCGGGAGGGGACTTC
NA | TRBD1 | TRBJ2-7 | 13 | TRBV30 | CACQTGDTYEQYF | TGTGCCTGCCAGACAGGGGACACCTACGAGCAGTACTTC
many | TRBD1 | TRBJ1-1 | 12 | TRBV20-1 | CSADTGGTEAFF | TGCAGTGCTGATACAGGGGGCACTGAAGCTTTCTTT
NA | NA | TRBJ1-2 | 16 | TRBV7-9 | CASSPLQGAVIGGYTF | TGTGCCAGCAGCCCCCTACAGGGTGCGGTAATCGGTGGCTACACCTTC
few | NA | TRBJ2-7 | 17 | TRBV13 | CASSLEGHQTSSYEQYF | TGTGCCAGCAGCCTAGAGGGACATCAGACCAGCTCCTACGAGCAGTACTTC
many | NA | TRBJ1-5 | 14 | TRBV2 | CATRETESNQPQHF | TGTGCCACCAGAGAGACAGAGTCAAATCAGCCCCAGCATTTT
many | NA | TRBJ2-7 | 12 | TRBV3-1 | CASSQEVYEQYF | TGTGCCAGCAGCCAAGAAGTCTACGAGCAGTACTTC
few | NA | TRBJ1-1 | 12 | TRBV19 | CASSIGRAEAFF | TGTGCCAGTAGTATTGGACGCGCCGAAGCTTTCTTT
few | TRBD2 | TRBJ2-5 | 18 | TRBV28 | CASSSIGLAGGPGETQYF | TGTGCCAGCAGTTCCATCGGACTAGCGGGAGGGCCGGGAGAGACCCAGTACTTC
many | NA | TRBJ2-3 | 14 | TRBV12-3/TRBV12-4 | CASSLRTSTDTQYF | TGTGCCAGCAGTTTAAGAACCTCCACAGATACGCAGTATTTT
many | TRBD2 | TRBJ2-5 | 15 | TRBV5-1 | CASSKGTSGTETQYF | TGCGCCAGCAGCAAAGGGACTAGCGGGACGGAGACCCAGTACTTC
many | NA | TRBJ1-1 | 15 | TRBV27 | CASSLGTVGGTEAFF | TGTGCCAGCAGTTTGGGGACTGTAGGGGGGACTGAAGCTTTCTTT
NA | TRBD1 | TRBJ1-1 | 16 | TRBV6-1 | CASSEDRAPLNTEAFF | TGTGCCAGCAGCGAGGACAGGGCCCCCTTGAACACTGAAGCTTTCTTT
many | TRBD1 | TRBJ1-6 | 15 | TRBV20-1 | CSARFPGQGNSPLHF | TGCAGTGCTAGGTTTCCGGGACAGGGGAATTCACCCCTCCACTTT
many | TRBD1 | TRBJ2-7 | 14 | TRBV7-9 | CASSQTGESYEQYF | TGTGCCAGCAGCCAGACAGGGGAGTCCTACGAGCAGTACTTC
many | NA | TRBJ2-2 | 15 | TRBV7-8 | CASVAGALNTGELFF | TGTGCCAGCGTCGCAGGGGCCTTAAACACCGGGGAGCTGTTTTTT
many | TRBD1 | TRBJ1-5 | 14 | TRBV20-1 | CSAIGPGGSQPQHF | TGCAGTGCTATAGGTCCAGGGGGTAGTCAGCCCCAGCATTTT
many | TRBD1 | TRBJ2-7 | 12 | TRBV6-6 | CATGQVGYEQYF | TGTGCCACGGGACAGGTGGGCTACGAGCAGTACTTC
few | NA | TRBJ2-7 | 14 | TRBV7-2 | CASSSSGLIYEQYF | TGTGCCAGCAGCTCTTCGGGACTCATCTACGAGCAGTACTTC
many | TRBD1 | TRBJ1-1 | 15 | TRBV7-9 | CASRPEDRVFTEAFF | TGTGCCAGCAGACCCGAAGACAGGGTTTTCACTGAAGCTTTCTTT
NA | NA | TRBJ2-2 | 14 | TRBV9 | CASSVGLAGGELFF | TGTGCCAGCAGCGTAGGGCTAGCCGGCGGGGAGCTGTTTTTT
many | NA | TRBJ2-7 | 13 | TRBV20-1 | CSAPDEEPYEQYF | TGCAGTGCTCCGGACGAAGAGCCCTACGAGCAGTACTTC
NA | NA | TRBJ2-7 | 14 | TRBV19 | CASSIGRRMDEQYF | TGTGCCAGTAGTATAGGCAGACGAATGGACGAGCAGTACTTC
many | TRBD1 | TRBJ1-1 | 16 | TRBV4-3 | CASSQEVGQGNTEAFF | TGCGCCAGCAGCCAAGAAGTGGGACAGGGGAACACTGAAGCTTTCTTT